This is a list of T cell receptor beta chains from one sample in a study of regulatory T cells in long-lasting Graves disease. TCRdb used MiXCR to reprocess the multiplex PCR reads, holding one entry per CDR3 protein. Of about 500,000 distinct CDR3 sequences listed, 16% were seen once; the top ten hold 9% to 15%. The sample also formed part of further work on T cells in Graves' hyperthyroidism and ophthalmopathy.

This specimen was peripheral blood mononuclear cells (PBMCs), taken at new diagnosis, from a patient treated with antithyroid drugs. The receptors stem from a man aged 40-49 years with Graves disease. Both conserved end residues are part of each CDR3. Fields, in order: CDR3 length, V gene, D gene, J gene, clone size, CDR3 protein, CDR3 DNA. A D gene is named only where the DNA matches it firmly. Not all rows give a size; the values are once, few, many and, for expanded clones, a class.

length: 15; V: TRBV7-9; D: TRBD2; J: TRBJ2-3; size: few; CDR3: CASSGTSGTPDTQYF; DNA: TGTGCCAGCAGCGGGACTAGCGGGACCCCAGATACGCAGTATTTT
length: 15; V: TRBV7-2; D: -; J: TRBJ2-1; size: few; CDR3: CASSSSRASYNEQFF; DNA: TGTGCCAGCAGCTCCAGTCGAGCCTCCTACAATGAGCAGTTCTTC
length: 13; V: TRBV5-4; D: -; J: TRBJ2-3; size: few; CDR3: CASSLGYLSTQYF; DNA: TGTGCCAGCAGCTTGGGTTATCTGAGTACGCAGTATTTT
length: 15; V: TRBV11-2; D: TRBD1; J: TRBJ2-1; size: many; CDR3: CASSLLQGGYNEQFF; DNA: TGTGCCAGCAGCTTATTACAGGGGGGCTACAATGAGCAGTTCTTC
length: 15; V: TRBV6-1; D: TRBD2; J: TRBJ2-1; size: -; CDR3: CASTALAGGPGEQFF; DNA: TGTGCCAGCACTGCCCTAGCGGGAGGGCCCGGTGAGCAGTTCTTC
length: 14; V: TRBV28; D: TRBD1; J: TRBJ2-7; size: many; CDR3: CASSFARGSYEQYF; DNA: TGTGCCAGCAGTTTTGCCAGGGGGTCCTACGAGCAGTACTTC
length: 17; V: TRBV9; D: TRBD2; J: TRBJ2-1; size: once; CDR3: CASSLSTSGRMGNEQFF; DNA: TGTGCCAGCAGCCTTTCGACTAGCGGGAGAATGGGCAATGAGCAGTTCTTC
length: 14; V: TRBV28; D: TRBD1; J: TRBJ1-2; size: many; CDR3: CASSLIDRGYGYTF; DNA: TGTGCCAGCAGCCTAATAGACAGGGGCTATGGCTACACCTTC
length: 15; V: TRBV11-2; D: TRBD2; J: TRBJ2-5; size: -; CDR3: CASSSRTSAQETQYF; DNA: TGTGCCAGCAGCTCAAGGACTAGCGCCCAAGAGACCCAGTACTTC
length: 14; V: TRBV19; D: -; J: TRBJ2-1; size: few; CDR3: CASRTGTSHNEQFF; DNA: TGTGCCAGTAGAACCGGGACGAGCCACAATGAGCAGTTCTTC
length: 11; V: TRBV20-1; D: -; J: TRBJ2-1; size: many; CDR3: CSLRDYNEQFF; DNA: TGCAGCCTCCGGGACTACAATGAGCAGTTCTTC
length: 13; V: TRBV4-1; D: -; J: TRBJ2-7; size: once; CDR3: CASSKKEAYEQYF; DNA: TGCGCCAGCAGCAAAAAGGAAGCCTACGAGCAGTACTTC
length: 15; V: TRBV7-9; D: -; J: TRBJ2-3; size: -; CDR3: CASRSAGQSTDTQYF; DNA: TGTGCCAGCAGATCAGCGGGACAGAGCACAGATACGCAGTACTTT
length: 15; V: TRBV5-1; D: -; J: TRBJ1-6; size: few; CDR3: CASSLAGTPNSPLHF; DNA: TGCGCCAGCAGCTTGGCTGGGACACCGAATTCACCCCTCCACTTT
length: 15; V: TRBV12-3/TRBV12-4; D: -; J: TRBJ2-3; size: many; CDR3: CASSWLGSFADTQYF; DNA: TGTGCCAGCAGCTGGTTGGGATCGTTCGCAGATACGCAGTATTTT
length: 15; V: TRBV19; D: -; J: TRBJ2-7; size: -; CDR3: CASSIGGLVAYEQYF; DNA: TGTGCCAGTAGTATTGGAGGACTGGTAGCCTACGAGCAGTACTTC
length: 14; V: TRBV2; D: -; J: TRBJ2-7; size: many; CDR3: CASSELVGIGEQYF; DNA: TGTGCCAGCAGTGAGTTGGTAGGGATCGGGGAGCAGTACTTC
length: 14; V: TRBV10-3; D: -; J: TRBJ2-2; size: many; CDR3: CAISPPGGTGELFF; DNA: TGTGCCATCAGTCCCCCCGGGGGCACCGGGGAGCTGTTTTTT
length: 15; V: TRBV6-9; D: -; J: TRBJ2-2; size: once; CDR3: CASSYSRPTSGELFF; DNA: TGTGCCAGCAGTTACTCAAGGCCAACGAGCGGGGAGCTGTTTTTT
length: 15; V: TRBV2; D: -; J: TRBJ2-3; size: many; CDR3: CASSAFGQTTDTQYF; DNA: TGTGCCAGCAGTGCATTCGGACAGACGACAGATACGCAGTATTTT
length: 16; V: TRBV20-1; D: TRBD2; J: TRBJ2-3; size: many; CDR3: CSAGGLAGVSTDTQYF; DNA: TGCAGTGCTGGCGGACTAGCGGGAGTTTCAACAGATACGCAGTATTTT
length: 15; V: TRBV20-1; D: TRBD2; J: TRBJ2-1; size: many; CDR3: CSASRLAGGGNEQFF; DNA: TGCAGTGCTTCTAGACTAGCGGGGGGAGGAAATGAGCAGTTCTTC
length: 14; V: TRBV2; D: TRBD1; J: TRBJ1-2; size: few; CDR3: CASTGQGYSYGYTF; DNA: TGTGCCAGCACGGGACAGGGGTACAGCTATGGCTACACCTTC
length: 15; V: TRBV24-1; D: TRBD1; J: TRBJ2-7; size: many; CDR3: CATSGGQGNSYEQYF; DNA: TGTGCCACCAGTGGGGGACAGGGGAATTCCTACGAGCAGTACTTC
length: 11; V: TRBV19; D: -; J: TRBJ2-7; size: -; CDR3: CASSMGHEQYF; DNA: TGTGCCAGTAGTATGGGGCACGAGCAGTACTTC
length: 14; V: TRBV6-5; D: -; J: TRBJ2-3; size: -; CDR3: CASSLAASNQPQYF; DNA: TGTGCCAGCAGTTTGGCAGCTAGCAATCAGCCCCAGTATTTT